This T cell receptor (beta chain) came from a study of cytomegalovirus exposure and HLA in healthy donors. The germline V gene has CDR1 MNHEY and CDR2 SVGAGI. The V and J ends lost 10 bases and 2 bases respectively, with 16 bases between them. The CDR3 is 14 residues long. With 60 Vbeta and 13 Jbeta primers, the PCR was carried out. The method was immunoSEQ multiplex PCR; TCRdb's version includes in-frame clones alone and lacks a portion of them. The sample has 150,000 to 200,000 clones; 60% to 85% are singletons. This TCR was sampled from a man aged 25 to 45 in good health and CMV-seropositive. The sequenced sample consisted of PBMCs. The rearrangement joins TRBV6-5 to TRBJ2-3; maybe TRBD1 (6 bases). The CDR3 DNA sequence: TGTGCCACCAGCAACCTGGGGGCCACAGATACGCAGTATTTT. It specifies CATSNLGATDTQYF.